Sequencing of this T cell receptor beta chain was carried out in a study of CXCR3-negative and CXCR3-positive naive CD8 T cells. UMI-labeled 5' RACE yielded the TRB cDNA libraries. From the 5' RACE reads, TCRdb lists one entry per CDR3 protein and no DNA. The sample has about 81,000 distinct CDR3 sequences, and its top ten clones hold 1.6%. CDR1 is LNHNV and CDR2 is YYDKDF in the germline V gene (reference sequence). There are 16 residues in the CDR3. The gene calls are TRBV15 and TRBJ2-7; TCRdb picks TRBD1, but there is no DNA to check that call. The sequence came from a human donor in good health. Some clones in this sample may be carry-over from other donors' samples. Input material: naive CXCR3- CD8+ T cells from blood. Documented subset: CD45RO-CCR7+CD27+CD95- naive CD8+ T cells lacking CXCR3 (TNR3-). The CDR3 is CATSREGTGTTYEQYF.